This entry concerns a single T cell receptor (beta chain). CDR3 length: 11 residues. CDR1 SQVTM and CDR2 ANQGSEA come from the germline V gene. With 6 bases removed from V and 5 bases from J, the gap between germline ends came to 8 bases. These data belong to a study of cytomegalovirus exposure and HLA in healthy donors. Use of 60 Vbeta and 13 Jbeta primers characterized the PCR. Assay used: immunoSEQ multiplex PCR; TCRdb lists only in-frame clones, some missing. Of about 90,000 clones listed, 65% to 85% are singletons. This clonotype was obtained from a woman aged 60-70 years in good health and CMV-seropositive. The rearrangement links TRBV29-1 to TRBJ1-5, with unresolved D. Sequencing was performed on PBMCs. The CDR3 DNA reads as TGCAGCGTAGGCGGAGATCAGCCCCAGCATTTT. Its protein product is CSVGGDQPQHF.